This T cell receptor beta chain was captured in a study of blood T cell repertoires in COVID-19. Sequencing was performed with immunoSEQ multiplex PCR; in TCRdb, only in-frame clones are kept and a portion is missing. The sample lists approximately 150,000 clones, approximately 80% occurring once. This clone was seen a handful of times. V gave up 5 bases and J gave up 10 bases; unmatched junction bases: 4. The CDR3 contains 12 residues. Germline CDR1 reads LNHDA; CDR2 reads SQIVND (reference sequence). The chain carries TRBV19 and TRBJ2-1; 8 bases are a match to TRBD1. This sequence was found in a woman aged 55 to 70 with acute or convalescent COVID-19. Sequencing input: peripheral blood. Written as DNA, the CDR3 is TGTGCCAGTAGTGATTACAGGGGGGAGCAGTTCTTC. It is translated as CASSDYRGEQFF. Full variable domain (remainder filled in from reference TRBV19 and TRBJ2-1): DGGITQSPKYLFRKEGQNVTLSCEQNLNHDAMYWYRQDPGQGLRLIYYSQIVNDFQKGDIAEGYSVSREKKESFPLTVTSAQKNPTAFYLCASSDYRGEQFFGPGTRLTVL.